The 21 T cell receptor beta chains presented below share a single source sample, sequenced in a study of cytomegalovirus exposure and HLA in healthy donors. Primers: 60 Vbeta forward and 13 Jbeta reverse. The data were produced by immunoSEQ multiplex PCR, yet TCRdb's version contains in-frame clones alone and is incomplete. The data show some 200,000 clones, 80% seen once. Sequenced sample: PBMCs. These receptors were obtained from a boy aged 10-17 years in good health and CMV-seronegative.

This clone was counted between two and nine times. The chain is built from TRBV11-2 and TRBJ2-1; 9 bases match TRBD1. Germline V gene sequence: CDR1 SGHAT, CDR2 FQNNGV. The junction had 12 bases not matched to a gene; V was cut back by 4 bases and J by 8 bases. The CDR3 is 16 residues long. This chain's CDR3 is CASSSLPGQGRDEQFF. CDR3 coding DNA: TGTGCCAGCAGCTCACTACCGGGACAGGGTCGCGATGAGCAGTTCTTC.

This chain joins TRBV6-4 and TRBJ1-4; unclear D gene. With 5 bases removed from V and 8 bases from J, the gap between germline ends came to 12 bases. Germline V gene data show CDR1 as MRHNA and CDR2 as SNTAGT. The CDR3 is 13 residues long. The CDR3 DNA follows: TGTGCCAGCAGTCGGGAGATAAGCGAAAAACTGTTTTTT. Translated: CASSREISEKLFF.

The chain uses TRBV4-1 and TRBJ2-7, with D maybe TRBD2 (7 bases). This CDR3 contains 16 residues. V was shortened by 0 bases and J by 1 base, with 13 bases between the two germline ends. Germline lookup yields CDR1 MGHRA and CDR2 YSYEKL. The DNA for the CDR3 is TGCGCCAGCAGCCAAGATGTCCGGGGGGCTTCCTACGAGCAGTACTTC. It encodes CASSQDVRGASYEQYF.

This clone has only a few counts. The V gene is TRBV27, the J gene TRBJ2-1, with 9 bases aligning to TRBD2. V shed 7 bases, J shed 7 bases, and the junction held 14 bases outside the gene matches. Per the germline V gene, CDR1 is MNHEY and CDR2 is SMNVEV (reference sequence). The CDR3 sequence is 16 residues long. The DNA for the CDR3 is TGTGCCAGCACCAGCGTGGCGGGAGGGCCGGGGAATGAGCAGTTCTTC. It specifies CASTSVAGGPGNEQFF.

The chain employs TRBV4-3 and TRBJ1-4; the D gene is possibly TRBD1 (6 bases). This CDR3 has 14 amino acids. Germline CDR1 LGHNA, CDR2 YSLEER. The germline V and J ends were trimmed by 8 bases and 7 bases, with 17 bases remaining between them. CDR3 in amino acids: CASREGQGSEKLFF. DNA for the CDR3: TGCGCCAGCCGGGAGGGGCAGGGGAGTGAAAAACTGTTTTTT.

About this clone: Other nucleotide sequences from this sample produce the same CDR3. This chain connects TRBV6-5 to TRBJ1-5; 9 positions agree with TRBD1. The CDR3 is 14 amino acids. The V gene end was trimmed by 5 bases and the J gene end by 6 bases; junction bases not matched to a gene: 5. The germline CDR1 and CDR2 sequences are MNHEY and SVGAGI. The CDR3, as DNA: TGTGCCAGCAGTGCCGACAGGGGGGGTCAGCCCCAGCATTTT. Translated: CASSADRGGQPQHF.

This chain joins TRBV7-9 and TRBJ1-2; 8 bases line up with TRBD1. The length of the CDR3 is 15 residues. From germline, CDR1 is SEHNR and CDR2 FQNEAQ (reference sequence). The ends lost 4 bases at V and 8 bases at J; junction bases unmatched: 12. CDR3 nucleotide sequence: TGTGCCAGCAGCTCACTACTATGGACAGGGACCGGCTACACCTTC. This encodes CASSSLLWTGTGYTF.

CDR3 residues: CSAGRGRGYTF. The CDR3 DNA reads as TGCAGTGCTGGCAGGGGGAGAGGCTACACCTTC. The chain uses TRBV20-1 and TRBJ1-2; 7 positions match TRBD1. Trimming cost V 5 bases and J 8 bases; bases outside gene matches: 5. This CDR3 is 11 amino acids long. CDR1 is DFQATT and CDR2 is SNEGSKA in the germline V gene (reference sequence).

A remark on this clone: Sequence at one end of the junction differs from germline and may be a read error. Additional DNA sequences in this sample encode the identical CDR3. The chain links TRBV6-5 to TRBJ1-4; D might be TRBD1 (6 bases). The CDR3 spans 14 residues. The V gene's germline CDR1 is MNHEY and CDR2 SVGAGI. DNA for the CDR3: TGTGCTAGCAGGCCCCTAGGGGGGGATGAAAAACTGTTTTTT. Translating gives CASRPLGGDEKLFF.

The CDR3 loop reads CSAIKLAGSSYNEQFF. The CDR3 DNA reads TGCAGCGCCATAAAACTAGCGGGAAGCTCCTACAATGAGCAGTTCTTC. V and J are TRBV29-1 and TRBJ2-1, with 10 bases identical to TRBD2. This CDR3 comprises 16 residues. CDR1 and CDR2 (germline): SQVTM, ANQGSEA. The junction had 9 bases not matched to a gene; V was cut back by 7 bases and J by 0 bases.

This clone came up a few times. The chain links TRBV20-1 to TRBJ1-1; D gene unclear. This CDR3 is 11 amino acids long. The ends were cut back, 6 bases at V and 1 base at J, with 6 bases in the middle. In germline, CDR1 is DFQATT, CDR2 SNEGSKA (reference sequence). CDR3 bases: TGCAGTGCCGGGGAGAACACTGAAGCTTTCTTT. It translates to CSAGENTEAFF.

This clone was recorded a few times. The genes are TRBV9 and TRBJ2-2, with 9 bases identical to TRBD2. The CDR3 length is 17 residues. Germline V CDR1 and CDR2: SGDLS, YYNGEE. The trim removed 3 bases at V and 0 bases at J, leaving 6 bases unmatched. CDR3 bases: TGTGCCAGCAGCGCGCGAGCGGGGGGCTCGAACACCGGGGAGCTGTTTTTT. Translated: CASSARAGGSNTGELFF.

The rearrangement uses TRBV5-4 and TRBJ1-3, with a tentative D call TRBD1 (6 bases). The CDR3 length is 16 residues. Trimming took off 4 bases at V and 0 bases at J, with 14 bases between the two ends. Germline CDR1 reads SGHNT; CDR2 reads YYREEE (reference sequence). CDR3 sequence reads: CASSAGGRSSGNTIYF. DNA for the CDR3: TGTGCCAGCAGCGCTGGGGGCAGGAGCTCTGGAAACACCATATATTTT.

The rearrangement joins TRBV4-3 to TRBJ1-1; D is perhaps TRBD1 (5 bases). The CDR3 is 14 residues long. Germline V gives CDR1 LGHNA, CDR2 YSLEER. The V and J ends lost 4 bases and 4 bases respectively, with 13 bases between them. CDR3 DNA sequence: TGCGCCAGCAGCCCATTGGGGCGGGGCACTGAAGCTTTCTTT. It encodes CASSPLGRGTEAFF.

The chain joins TRBV7-9 to TRBJ2-5; tentative D call: TRBD2 (7 bases). Germline lookup yields CDR1 SEHNR and CDR2 FQNEAQ (reference sequence). Between the trimmed V and J ends, which lost 4 bases and 4 bases, there was a span of 16 bases. CDR3 length: 15 residues. In DNA, the CDR3 is TGTGCCAGCAGCTCTGGCGAGGGGGGGGGAGAGACCCAGTACTTC. It encodes CASSSGEGGGETQYF.

This clone has just a few counts. The chain links TRBV30 to TRBJ1-2; D is undetermined. Per germline, CDR1 GTSNPN and CDR2 SVGIG (reference sequence). The CDR3 is 12 residues long. The V and J ends lost 2 bases and 5 bases respectively, with 9 bases between them. The CDR3 loop is CAWSYSGYGYTF. The CDR3 region has the DNA TGTGCCTGGAGTTATAGCGGTTATGGCTACACCTTC. The complete variable domain, with remaining parts taken from reference TRBV30 and TRBJ1-2, reads SQTIHQWPATLVQPVGSPLSLECTVEGTSNPNLYWYRQAAGRGLQLLFYSVGIGQISSEVPQNLSASRPQDRQFILSSKKLLLSDSGFYLCAWSYSGYGYTFGSGTRLTVV.

Details on this clone: One end of the junction fails to match germline, which may point to a read error. The V gene is TRBV6-5, the J gene TRBJ2-7, with D uncertain. In germline, CDR1 is MNHEY, CDR2 SVGAGI. The CDR3 loop spans 14 amino acids. CDR3 sequence reads: CASTYDLESYEQYF. As DNA, the CDR3 is TGTGCCAGCACTTACGACCTGGAGTCCTACGAGCAGTACTTC.

The V gene is TRBV5-5, the J gene TRBJ2-7; D is ambiguous. Trimming shortened V by 4 bases and J by 2 bases, and 7 bases separated the two germline ends. Germline V gene sequence: CDR1 SGHKS, CDR2 YYEKEE (reference sequence). The CDR3 is 12 residues long. CDR3 residues: CASSLRPYEQYF. The CDR3 coding sequence is TGTGCCAGCAGCCTCAGGCCCTACGAGCAGTACTTC.

The rearrangement joins TRBV19 to TRBJ1-2; 7 bases match TRBD1. Germline V gives CDR1 LNHDA, CDR2 SQIVND (reference sequence). The CDR3 has 13 residues. Trimming at V came to 5 bases and at J to 5 bases, leaving 5 bases not matched to a gene. CDR3 nucleotide sequence: TGTGCCAGTAGTCGTCAGGGGGGATATGGCTACACCTTC. It yields the protein CASSRQGGYGYTF.

The V gene is TRBV2, the J gene TRBJ2-7; the match to TRBD2 covers 11 bases. With V trimmed by 8 bases and J by 2 bases, 5 bases remained unmatched. CDR3 length: 14 amino acids. Per the germline V gene, CDR1 is SNHLY and CDR2 is FYNNEI. CDR3 DNA: TGTGCCAGCGAGGGGACTAGCGGTCCCTACGAGCAGTACTTC. This sequence encodes CASEGTSGPYEQYF.

The chain uses TRBV4-2 and TRBJ1-2, with 8 bases aligning to TRBD1. Germline V gene sequence: CDR1 LGHNA, CDR2 YNFKEQ. V was clipped by 0 bases and J by 8 bases; unmatched bases: 5. The length of the CDR3 is 14 residues. The CDR3 here is CASSQDQGARGYTF. The CDR3 region has the DNA TGTGCCAGCAGCCAAGACCAGGGGGCGCGGGGCTACACCTTC.